These 12 T cell receptor beta chains were sequenced from one sample in a study of radiotherapy plus CTLA-4 blockade in lung cancer. Using immunoSEQ multiplex PCR, the repertoire was profiled, and TCRdb retains in-frame clones only, with some absent. The table shows roughly 80,000 clones, with about 79% occurring only once. The specimen was peripheral blood, collected from a patient treated with radiotherapy plus ipilimumab. All receptors come from a human donor with non-small cell lung cancer who had a partial response to radiotherapy plus ipilimumab. Some clones in this sample may be carry-over from other donors' samples.

This sequence joins TRBV28 and TRBJ2-7; 7 bases map to TRBD1. In germline, CDR1 is MDHEN, CDR2 SYDVKM. The CDR3 has 14 residues. V gave up 6 bases and J gave up 6 bases; unmatched junction bases: 11. This CDR3 is CASREWTGRGEQYF. The CDR3 bases are TGTGCCAGCAGGGAGTGGACAGGCCGTGGCGAGCAGTACTTC.

The chain has TRBV29-1 and TRBJ2-7; TRBD1 matches 9 bases. V was clipped by 5 bases and J by 2 bases; unmatched bases: 7. This CDR3 is built from 14 residues. The germline CDR1 and CDR2 sequences are SQVTM and ANQGSEA. CDR3 bases: TGCAGCGTTCCCGGGACAGGGTCCCCCTACGAGCAGTACTTC. It is translated as CSVPGTGSPYEQYF.

The chain has TRBV7-8 and TRBJ1-1, with TRBD1 matching 7 bases. V shed 6 bases and J 0 bases; nucleotides not matched to a gene: 10. This CDR3 is built from 16 residues. Per the germline V gene, CDR1 is SGHVS and CDR2 is FQNEAQ. CDR3 sequence: CASRLSRGALNTEAFF. CDR3 bases: TGTGCCAGCAGGCTCTCCAGGGGGGCGTTGAACACTGAAGCTTTCTTT.

The chain couples TRBV6-6 to TRBJ2-7; TRBD2 matches at 10 bases. J lost 6 bases, V lost 2 bases, and 7 bases had no gene match. CDR3 length: 15 residues. The germline V gene encodes CDR1 MNHNY and CDR2 SVGAGI (reference sequence). DNA of the CDR3: TGTGCCAGCAGTTACCTAACTAGCGGGAAGGGCGAGCAGTACTTC. This sequence encodes CASSYLTSGKGEQYF.

The rearrangement uses TRBV6-5 and TRBJ1-2; D remains unclear. The V end lost 8 bases, the J end lost 8 bases, and 6 bases lay between the germline ends. Germline V gene lookup returns CDR1 MNHEY and CDR2 SVGAGI. CDR3 length equals 9 residues. The CDR3 is CASATGYTF. In DNA, the CDR3 is TGTGCCAGCGCTACGGGCTACACCTTC.

This clone was seen a handful of times. V and J are TRBV28 and TRBJ2-5; TRBD1 matches 7 bases. This CDR3 comprises 15 residues. Per germline, CDR1 MDHEN and CDR2 SYDVKM. With V trimmed by 8 bases and J by 2 bases, 11 bases remained unmatched. The CDR3 loop is CASGFPGQIQETQYF. The CDR3 DNA sequence: TGTGCCAGCGGCTTTCCGGGACAGATACAAGAGACCCAGTACTTC.

The V call is TRBV7-2, the J call TRBJ2-7; TRBD1 aligns across 8 bases. The CDR3 spans 13 residues. The germline CDR1 and CDR2 sequences are SGHTA and FQGNSA. With V trimmed by 7 bases and J by 6 bases, 8 bases remained unmatched. The CDR3 protein is CASTSGGPGEQYF. DNA for the CDR3: TGTGCCAGCACCTCAGGGGGCCCAGGCGAGCAGTACTTC.

The chain carries TRBV10-1 and TRBJ2-1; 9 nucleotides align to TRBD2. The V gene's germline CDR1 is WNHNN and CDR2 SYGVQD (reference sequence). The CDR3 consists of 16 residues. V shed 4 bases and J 0 bases; nucleotides not matched to a gene: 4. This CDR3 reads CASSARRGGSYNEQFF. CDR3 DNA sequence: TGCGCCAGCAGTGCGAGGCGGGGGGGCTCCTACAATGAGCAGTTCTTC.

The V call is TRBV19, the J call TRBJ2-2; no firm D call. V lost 7 bases, J lost 6 bases, and 21 bases lay in between. CDR3 length: 16 residues. CDR1 is LNHDA and CDR2 is SQIVND in the germline V gene (reference sequence). CDR3 amino acids: CASNPGIYRRAGELFF. CDR3 bases: TGTGCCAGTAACCCTGGTATCTACCGCCGGGCCGGGGAGCTGTTTTTT.

The J gene is TRBJ2-1, the V gene TRBV11-3; 7 bases align to TRBD2. The CDR3 contains 15 residues. Germline V gene sequence: CDR1 SGHNT, CDR2 YENEEA. The ends lost 5 bases at V and 8 bases at J; junction bases unmatched: 12. CDR3 sequence reads: CASSLGLGGRDEQFF. The CDR3 nucleotides read TGTGCCAGCAGCCTCGGACTAGGAGGCCGGGATGAGCAGTTCTTC.

The rearrangement joins TRBV11-2 to TRBJ2-5; 15 nucleotides match TRBD2. Germline CDR1 and CDR2: SGHAT and FQNNGV. Trimming took 4 bases from V and 6 from J; bases not matched to a gene: 12. This CDR3 contains 18 residues. CDR3 sequence reads: CASSSAGTSGGLGKTQYF. CDR3 coding DNA: TGTGCCAGCAGCTCTGCCGGGACTAGCGGGGGGCTGGGGAAGACCCAGTACTTC.

The CDR3 sequence is CASKGGGNQPQHF. The CDR3 coding sequence is TGTGCCAGCAAGGGGGGGGGTAATCAGCCCCAGCATTTT. This chain uses TRBV2 with TRBJ1-5, with D possibly being TRBD1 (6 bases). Trimming stripped 7 bases from V and 4 bases from J, with 11 bases between. The CDR3 length is 13 residues. From germline, CDR1 is SNHLY and CDR2 FYNNEI.